The 4 T cell receptor beta chains below come from one sample, sequenced in a study of quantifying T cell responses using KT2 cells. Overall study: Reverse transcription used primers in the TCR alpha and beta constant regions.

A single-stranded UMI oligo with SP2 sequence was ligated to cDNA 3' ends. The first PCR ran roughly 4 cycles with an equimolar RC1.1 and RC1.2 beta primer mix. TCRdb passed the UMI-ligation and nested PCR reads through MiXCR, listing each CDR3 protein once. The repertoire includes more than 55,000 distinct CDR3 sequences, 9% to 15% of them detected once, and about 9% sits in the top ten. Sequenced: PBMCs spiked with cells of the T cell clone KT2. These receptors were obtained from a human donor.

There are many counts of this clonotype. The chain carries TRBV29-1 and TRBJ1-1; D is perhaps TRBD1 (5 bases). The CDR3 sequence is 14 residues long. Germline values: CDR1 SQVTM, CDR2 ANQGSEA. Trimming shortened V by 7 bases and J by 6 bases, and 21 bases separated the two germline ends. The CDR3 sequence is CSASDIQEGPEAFF. The CDR3, as DNA: TGCAGCGCAAGCGACATACAGGAGGGGCCTGAAGCTTTCTTT.

The chain has TRBV13 and TRBJ2-1; D unclear. V lost 3 bases and J 10 bases, leaving 10 bases between the germline ends. This CDR3 contains 12 residues. Germline V gene lookup returns CDR1 PRHDT and CDR2 FYEKMQ (reference sequence). The CDR3 coding sequence is TGTGCCAGCAGCTTCGTTGGTGGCGAGCAGTTCTTC. Translating gives CASSFVGGEQFF.

This clonotype was observed a handful of times. The CDR3 DNA reads TGTGCCGTCCACAGGCGGTGGGACCCTACTTTGGATACGCAGTATTTT. Its protein product is CAVHRRWDPTLDTQYF. The V and J genes are TRBV3-1 and TRBJ2-3; D assignment may be TRBD1 or TRBD2 (5 bases each). This CDR3 is 16 amino acids long. V lost 11 bases to trimming and J lost 6 bases, with 27 bases between them. Per germline, CDR1 LGHDT and CDR2 YNNKEL (reference sequence).

V is TRBV28 and J is TRBJ1-2, with a weak D call TRBD1 (6 bases). This CDR3 is built from 13 residues. Trimming left V 3 bases short and J 8 bases short, with 13 bases between. The germline gives CDR1 MDHEN, CDR2 SYDVKM. CDR3 region: CASSFGAGDGYTF. CDR3 nucleotides: TGTGCCAGCAGTTTTGGGGCAGGGGACGGCTACACCTTC.